One T cell receptor (beta chain) is described in this entry. The data originate from a study of blood T cell repertoires in COVID-19. About the study: The United States, Italy and Spain supplied acute and convalescent COVID-19 samples. PBMCs, B-cell-depleted T cells, or T cells provided the cDNA or gDNA that made up the material.

Per the study methods: The authors estimated nucleated cell counts from reference gene primer amplification. Clones were read by immunoSEQ multiplex PCR, and TCRdb kept only the in-frame ones, dropping some. Clone size and the V and J calls come from that table; the DNA yielded D and trimming. This sample yields about 350,000 clones, of which roughly 87% are seen a single time; approximately 9.3% belongs to the top ten. Patients in Seattle were enrolled during active infection, then followed longitudinally. Germline CDR1 is SGHTA and CDR2 is FQGTGA. The CDR3 consists of 16 residues. Trimming cost V 3 bases and J 0 bases, with 12 bases left between them.

Sequencing used peripheral blood. The receptor was isolated from a man aged 30-40 years with COVID-19, enrolled during active disease. This chain links TRBV7-3 with TRBJ2-1, with D hard to call. As DNA, the CDR3 is TGTGCCAGCAGCTTTTTCTTCCCCAGCTCCTACAATGAGCAGTTCTTC. This sequence encodes CASSFFFPSSYNEQFF.